A single sample is the source of the 9 T cell receptor beta chains below, sequenced in a study of blood T cells in healthy people across ages. Combining a sample-barcoded 5' primer with a J-beta primer mix, a second PCR ran for about 6 to 11 cycles. MiXCR was run by TCRdb on the 5' RACE reads, yielding one entry per CDR3 protein. The data show approximately 830,000 distinct CDR3 sequences, approximately 67% seen once. Sequencing was performed on blood. Receptor source: a man younger than 45 in good health.

The chain joins TRBV3-1 to TRBJ2-5, with 10 bases lining up with TRBD2. This CDR3 spans 15 amino acids. The V gene's germline CDR1 is LGHDT and CDR2 YNNKEL (reference sequence). J lost 5 bases, V lost 3 bases, and 6 bases had no gene match. DNA for the CDR3: TGTGCCAGCAGCCACCTAGCGGGGGTCGGCGAGACCCAGTACTTC. Its translation: CASSHLAGVGETQYF.

The CDR3 loop reads CASSAEWETGYTF. In DNA form, the CDR3 reads TGTGCCAGCAGCGCAGAGTGGGAGACTGGCTACACCTTC. The chain recombines TRBV7-8 with TRBJ1-2; D gene ambiguous. The CDR3 spans 13 residues. Trimming shortened V by 5 bases and J by 7 bases, and 14 bases separated the two germline ends. CDR1 and CDR2 from the germline V gene are SGHVS and FQNEAQ.

About this clonotype: Given a much more abundant clone one base away, this may be a read error. V and J are TRBV7-3 and TRBJ2-2; TRBD2 aligns across 9 bases. Germline V gene data show CDR1 as SGHTA and CDR2 as FQGTGA. J was trimmed by 6 bases and V by 6 bases; bases with no gene match: 11. This CDR3 comprises 16 residues. Written as DNA, the CDR3 is TGTGCCAGCAGTTTTGGACTAGCGAGGGCGTCCGGGGAGCTGTTTTTT. It codes for CASSFGLARASGELFF.

This clonotype was observed a few times. The genes are TRBV20-1 and TRBJ2-1; possible D gene TRBD1, 6 bases. Germline values: CDR1 DFQATT, CDR2 SNEGSKA (reference sequence). The CDR3 loop spans 15 amino acids. With 6 bases removed from V and 0 bases from J, the gap between germline ends came to 15 bases. CDR3 region: CSARKTGRSYNEQFF. The CDR3 coding sequence is TGCAGTGCAAGAAAGACAGGCCGCTCCTACAATGAGCAGTTCTTC.

The gene calls are TRBV2 and TRBJ1-5; D is undetermined. Germline CDR1 SNHLY, CDR2 FYNNEI. There are 13 residues in the CDR3. Deletions cut 6 bases from V and 0 bases from J, with 6 bases between. CDR3 sequence reads: CASRPNSNQPQHF. CDR3 in DNA: TGTGCCAGCAGGCCGAATAGCAATCAGCCCCAGCATTTT.

The sample holds a few counts of this clonotype. V gene TRBV12-3 or TRBV12-4 combines with J gene TRBJ1-2; no firm D call. Between the trimmed V and J ends, which lost 2 bases and 4 bases, there was a span of 5 bases. The CDR3 totals 12 residues. The CDR3 nucleotides are TGTGCCAGCAGTTTAAATTTCTATGGCTACACCTTC. Translated, it gives CASSLNFYGYTF.

The chain is built from TRBV7-3 and TRBJ1-2; 9 bases line up with TRBD1. The germline V gene has CDR1 SGHTA and CDR2 FQGTGA. The CDR3 is made up of 14 amino acids. V shed 5 bases and J 4 bases; nucleotides not matched to a gene: 5. The CDR3 reads CASSMTGGGYGYTF. In DNA, the CDR3 is TGTGCCAGCAGCATGACAGGGGGAGGCTATGGCTACACCTTC.

V gene TRBV9 combines with J gene TRBJ2-1, with a weak D call TRBD2 (7 bases). The CDR3 loop spans 18 amino acids. Trimming took 0 bases from V and 4 from J, leaving 20 bases between them. Germline CDR1 and CDR2: SGDLS and YYNGEE. CDR3 sequence (DNA): TGTGCCAGCAGCGTAGCTACGGGGGCTGCGGGGGTTTACAATGAGCAGTTCTTC. Its protein product is CASSVATGAAGVYNEQFF.

The chain employs TRBV12-1 and TRBJ1-5; the table names TRBD1, a call not compared with the DNA. TRBV12-1 is listed as a pseudogene. The CDR3 runs to 18 residues. The CDR3 coding sequence is TGTGCCAGCAGTTCCCACCGAGGCAGGGCGGGTTGGAATCAGCCCCAGCATTTT. Its translation is CASSSHRGRAGWNQPQHF.